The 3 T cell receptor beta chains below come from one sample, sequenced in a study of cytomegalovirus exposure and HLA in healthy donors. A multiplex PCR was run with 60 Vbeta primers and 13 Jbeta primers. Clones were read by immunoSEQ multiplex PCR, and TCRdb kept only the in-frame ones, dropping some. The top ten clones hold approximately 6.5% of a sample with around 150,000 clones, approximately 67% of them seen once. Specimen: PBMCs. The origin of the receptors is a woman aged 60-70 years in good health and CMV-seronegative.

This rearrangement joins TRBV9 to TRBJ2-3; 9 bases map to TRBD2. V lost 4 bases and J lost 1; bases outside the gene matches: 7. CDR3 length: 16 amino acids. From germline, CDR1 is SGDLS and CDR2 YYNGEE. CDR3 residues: CASSRGASGGTDTQYF. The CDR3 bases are TGTGCCAGCAGCCGAGGGGCTAGCGGGGGCACAGATACGCAGTATTTT.

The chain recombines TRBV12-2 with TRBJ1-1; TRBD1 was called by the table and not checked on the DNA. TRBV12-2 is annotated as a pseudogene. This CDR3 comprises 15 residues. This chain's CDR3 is CASRLVQVWGTEAFF. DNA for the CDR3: TGTGCAAGTCGCTTAGTACAGGTCTGGGGCACTGAAGCTTTCTTT.

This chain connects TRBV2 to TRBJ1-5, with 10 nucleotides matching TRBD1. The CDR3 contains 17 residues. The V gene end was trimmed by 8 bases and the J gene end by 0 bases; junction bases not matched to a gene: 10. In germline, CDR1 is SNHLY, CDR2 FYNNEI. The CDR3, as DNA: TGTGCCAGCGGGGGGGCGGGACAGGGGTATAGCAATCAGCCCCAGCATTTT. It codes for CASGGAGQGYSNQPQHF. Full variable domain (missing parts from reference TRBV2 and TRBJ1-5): EPEVTQTPSHQVTQMGQEVILRCVPISNHLYFYWYRQILGQKVEFLVSFYNNEISEKSEIFDDQFSVERPDGSNFTLKIRSTKLEDSAMYFCASGGAGQGYSNQPQHFGDGTRLSIL.